A selection of T cell receptor beta chains follows, all from one sample in a study of T cells in Graves' hyperthyroidism and ophthalmopathy. Using its own MiXCR run on the multiplex PCR reads, TCRdb lists one record per CDR3 protein. The table lists hundreds of thousands of distinct CDR3 sequences, more than 12% of them singletons, with under 15% in the top ten. The sample consisted of blood. These receptor sequences come from a woman aged 45-59 years with Graves' ophthalmopathy. Both conserved end residues are part of each CDR3. Fields, in order: clone size, J gene, D gene, V gene, CDR3 protein, CDR3 DNA. The D gene is left open where the match is weak. A clone size is listed for some rows: how often the clone was seen (once, few, many), or a class if it is expanded.

abundance: many; j_gene: TRBJ2-1; d_gene: TRBD2; v_gene: TRBV5-1; CDR3aa: CASSLFTSGPNEQFF; CDR3nt: TGCGCCAGCAGCTTGTTCACTAGCGGGCCGAATGAGCAGTTCTTC
abundance: -; j_gene: TRBJ2-1; d_gene: TRBD2; v_gene: TRBV28; CDR3aa: CASSPGTGTSGYYNEQFF; CDR3nt: TGTGCCAGCAGCCCAGGGACCGGGACTAGCGGGTATTACAATGAGCAGTTCTTC
abundance: many; j_gene: TRBJ2-7; d_gene: TRBD1; v_gene: TRBV3-1; CDR3aa: CASRLAGGHEQYF; CDR3nt: TGTGCCAGCAGACTGGCAGGGGGACACGAGCAGTACTTC
abundance: few; j_gene: TRBJ2-3; d_gene: -; v_gene: TRBV20-1; CDR3aa: CSVSTDTQYF; CDR3nt: TGCAGTGTGAGCACAGATACGCAGTATTTT
abundance: many; j_gene: TRBJ2-1; d_gene: -; v_gene: TRBV27; CDR3aa: CASSIEGEGSYNEQFF; CDR3nt: TGTGCCAGCAGTATCGAGGGGGAGGGGTCCTACAATGAGCAGTTCTTC
abundance: once; j_gene: TRBJ1-2; d_gene: -; v_gene: TRBV7-3; CDR3aa: CASSPPEYGYTF; CDR3nt: TGTGCCAGCAGCCCCCCGGAATATGGCTACACCTTC
abundance: many; j_gene: TRBJ2-1; d_gene: TRBD2; v_gene: TRBV20-1; CDR3aa: CSARAATVLAGGGRREQFF; CDR3nt: TGCAGTGCTAGAGCCGCGACAGTTCTAGCGGGAGGGGGAAGGAGGGAGCAGTTCTTC
abundance: once; j_gene: TRBJ2-6; d_gene: -; v_gene: TRBV6-2/TRBV6-3; CDR3aa: CASSLLGSGANILTF; CDR3nt: TGTGCCAGCAGCCTCTTAGGGAGTGGGGCCAACATCCTGACTTTC
abundance: many; j_gene: TRBJ1-4; d_gene: TRBD1; v_gene: TRBV12-3/TRBV12-4; CDR3aa: CASSPQGVNEKLFF; CDR3nt: TGTGCCAGCAGTCCACAGGGGGTTAATGAAAAACTGTTTTTT
abundance: many; j_gene: TRBJ2-3; d_gene: TRBD2; v_gene: TRBV6-1; CDR3aa: CASSFIAGADTQYF; CDR3nt: TGTGCCAGCAGTTTCATAGCGGGAGCAGATACGCAGTATTTT
abundance: -; j_gene: TRBJ2-7; d_gene: -; v_gene: TRBV19; CDR3aa: CASSIATARDEQYF; CDR3nt: TGTGCCAGTAGTATAGCGACCGCCAGGGACGAGCAGTACTTC
abundance: many; j_gene: TRBJ2-7; d_gene: -; v_gene: TRBV6-1; CDR3aa: CASSIQYYSYEQYF; CDR3nt: TGTGCCAGCAGTATCCAATACTACTCCTACGAGCAGTACTTC
abundance: many; j_gene: TRBJ1-2; d_gene: -; v_gene: TRBV28; CDR3aa: CASSPQGTGYGYTF; CDR3nt: TGTGCCAGCAGTCCTCAAGGAACGGGGTATGGCTACACCTTC
abundance: many; j_gene: TRBJ1-4; d_gene: TRBD1; v_gene: TRBV7-9; CDR3aa: CASSKTGGDEKLFF; CDR3nt: TGTGCCAGCAGCAAGACAGGGGGCGACGAAAAACTGTTTTTT
abundance: few; j_gene: TRBJ2-3; d_gene: TRBD2; v_gene: TRBV5-1; CDR3aa: CASSFLAGGSDTQYF; CDR3nt: TGCGCCAGCAGCTTCCTAGCGGGAGGGTCAGATACGCAGTATTTT
abundance: many; j_gene: TRBJ1-1; d_gene: TRBD1; v_gene: TRBV27; CDR3aa: CASSLQTGETEAFF; CDR3nt: TGTGCCAGCAGTTTACAGACAGGGGAAACTGAAGCTTTCTTT
abundance: -; j_gene: TRBJ1-5; d_gene: -; v_gene: TRBV19; CDR3aa: CASSRNHQPQHF; CDR3nt: TGTGCCAGTTCCAGGAACCATCAGCCCCAGCATTTT
abundance: few; j_gene: TRBJ1-5; d_gene: TRBD1; v_gene: TRBV7-8; CDR3aa: CASSLARQGGLNQPQHF; CDR3nt: TGTGCCAGCAGCTTAGCACGACAGGGTGGTTTGAATCAGCCCCAGCATTTT
abundance: many; j_gene: TRBJ2-1; d_gene: -; v_gene: TRBV5-1; CDR3aa: CASSLGQIYNEQFF; CDR3nt: TGCGCCAGCAGCTTGGGACAGATCTACAATGAGCAGTTCTTC
abundance: many; j_gene: TRBJ2-7; d_gene: TRBD1; v_gene: TRBV12-3/TRBV12-4; CDR3aa: CASILTGGTYEQYF; CDR3nt: TGTGCCAGCATCCTGACAGGGGGCACCTACGAGCAGTACTTC
abundance: many; j_gene: TRBJ2-7; d_gene: -; v_gene: TRBV4-3; CDR3aa: CASSQDSSMSEQYF; CDR3nt: TGCGCCAGCAGCCAAGATTCTAGCATGAGCGAGCAGTACTTC
abundance: many; j_gene: TRBJ2-1; d_gene: -; v_gene: TRBV7-9; CDR3aa: CTSSLEGKREQFF; CDR3nt: TGTACCAGCAGCTTAGAGGGGAAGAGAGAGCAGTTCTTC
abundance: few; j_gene: TRBJ1-4; d_gene: -; v_gene: TRBV5-5; CDR3aa: CASTHRRTGAGQTNEKLFF; CDR3nt: TGTGCCAGCACCCACCGTCGAACGGGGGCAGGGCAAACTAATGAAAAACTGTTTTTT
abundance: few; j_gene: TRBJ2-7; d_gene: -; v_gene: TRBV10-3; CDR3aa: CAVNSGYYEQYF; CDR3nt: TGTGCCGTGAATAGCGGATACTACGAGCAGTACTTC
abundance: many; j_gene: TRBJ1-2; d_gene: -; v_gene: TRBV18; CDR3aa: CASSEAPVGGYTF; CDR3nt: TGTGCCAGCTCGGAGGCCCCGGTCGGTGGCTACACCTTC
abundance: -; j_gene: TRBJ1-2; d_gene: -; v_gene: TRBV4-3; CDR3aa: CASSQDQGWSGYTF; CDR3nt: TGCGCCAGCAGCCAAGATCAGGGTTGGTCTGGCTACACCTTC
abundance: -; j_gene: TRBJ1-2; d_gene: -; v_gene: TRBV7-8; CDR3aa: CASSWGGRTMNYGYTF; CDR3nt: TGTGCCAGCAGCTGGGGGGGCAGGACCATGAACTATGGCTACACCTTC
abundance: -; j_gene: TRBJ2-1; d_gene: -; v_gene: TRBV10-3; CDR3aa: CAVKNDNEQFF; CDR3nt: TGTGCCGTTAAGAACGACAATGAGCAGTTCTTC
abundance: many; j_gene: TRBJ2-1; d_gene: -; v_gene: TRBV20-1; CDR3aa: CSADSGLGDEQFF; CDR3nt: TGCAGTGCTGATAGCGGTTTGGGCGATGAGCAGTTCTTC
abundance: many; j_gene: TRBJ2-1; d_gene: TRBD2; v_gene: TRBV27; CDR3aa: CASSLGYQASGPNEQFF; CDR3nt: TGTGCCAGCAGTTTAGGGTACCAGGCTAGCGGGCCCAATGAGCAGTTCTTC
abundance: many; j_gene: TRBJ1-2; d_gene: -; v_gene: TRBV10-3; CDR3aa: CAIRPDGIYGYTF; CDR3nt: TGTGCCATCAGGCCGGACGGGATCTATGGCTACACCTTC
abundance: many; j_gene: TRBJ2-7; d_gene: -; v_gene: TRBV20-1; CDR3aa: CSASNTLRPYEQYF; CDR3nt: TGCAGTGCTAGTAACACCCTCAGACCATACGAGCAGTACTTC
abundance: many; j_gene: TRBJ1-1; d_gene: -; v_gene: TRBV18; CDR3aa: CASSPPGSDTEAFF; CDR3nt: TGTGCCAGCTCACCACCAGGGTCGGACACTGAAGCTTTCTTT
abundance: -; j_gene: TRBJ2-7; d_gene: TRBD2; v_gene: TRBV13; CDR3aa: CASTSRSGKPSYEQYF; CDR3nt: TGTGCCAGCACCTCGAGAAGCGGGAAACCCTCCTACGAGCAGTACTTC
abundance: many; j_gene: TRBJ2-1; d_gene: TRBD1; v_gene: TRBV30; CDR3aa: CAWGVGQNEQFF; CDR3nt: TGTGCCTGGGGCGTGGGACAGAATGAGCAGTTCTTC
abundance: few; j_gene: TRBJ2-1; d_gene: -; v_gene: TRBV7-9; CDR3aa: CASSLYSGRVSEQFF; CDR3nt: TGTGCCAGCAGCTTATATAGCGGCAGGGTATCTGAGCAGTTCTTC
abundance: -; j_gene: TRBJ1-6; d_gene: -; v_gene: TRBV4-1; CDR3aa: CASSQEGSINSPLHF; CDR3nt: TGCGCCAGCAGCCAAGAAGGGAGCATTAATTCACCCCTCCACTTT
abundance: few; j_gene: TRBJ2-3; d_gene: TRBD2; v_gene: TRBV12-5; CDR3aa: CASGLGSGTTDAQYF; CDR3nt: TGTGCTAGTGGTTTGGGTAGCGGGACGACAGATGCGCAGTATTTT
abundance: -; j_gene: TRBJ2-7; d_gene: -; v_gene: TRBV14; CDR3aa: CASSQGTQELYEQYF; CDR3nt: TGTGCCAGCAGCCAAGGGACACAAGAACTCTACGAGCAGTACTTC
abundance: many; j_gene: TRBJ2-3; d_gene: TRBD2; v_gene: TRBV5-1; CDR3aa: CASSSRTSGSMDTQYF; CDR3nt: TGCGCCAGCAGCTCCAGGACTAGCGGGAGTATGGATACGCAGTATTTT
abundance: many; j_gene: TRBJ2-1; d_gene: TRBD2; v_gene: TRBV28; CDR3aa: CASNIILAGIYNEQFF; CDR3nt: TGTGCCAGCAATATTATTCTAGCGGGGATATACAATGAGCAGTTCTTC
abundance: many; j_gene: TRBJ2-3; d_gene: -; v_gene: TRBV5-1; CDR3aa: CASRPEGDTQYF; CDR3nt: TGCGCCAGCAGACCGGAGGGAGATACGCAGTATTTT
abundance: many; j_gene: TRBJ2-2; d_gene: -; v_gene: TRBV28; CDR3aa: CASSWAGGGGELFF; CDR3nt: TGTGCCAGCAGTTGGGCAGGGGGAGGCGGGGAGCTGTTTTTT
abundance: few; j_gene: TRBJ2-1; d_gene: -; v_gene: TRBV6-1; CDR3aa: CASSSRLPNAGSYNEQFF; CDR3nt: TGTGCCAGCAGTTCCCGCCTACCCAACGCGGGATCCTACAATGAGCAGTTCTTC
abundance: -; j_gene: TRBJ2-5; d_gene: -; v_gene: TRBV25-1; CDR3aa: CASSYRRQAQETQYF; CDR3nt: TGTGCCAGCAGCTACCGGCGGCAGGCGCAAGAGACCCAGTACTTC
abundance: many; j_gene: TRBJ2-7; d_gene: -; v_gene: TRBV5-6; CDR3aa: CASSSPGGDEQYF; CDR3nt: TGTGCCAGCAGCTCGCCGGGTGGGGACGAGCAGTACTTC
abundance: few; j_gene: TRBJ2-2; d_gene: TRBD2; v_gene: TRBV10-1; CDR3aa: CASSEMASGRAGGELFF; CDR3nt: TGCGCCAGCAGTGAGATGGCGAGCGGGAGGGCCGGCGGGGAGCTGTTTTTT
abundance: many; j_gene: TRBJ2-7; d_gene: TRBD1; v_gene: TRBV28; CDR3aa: CASSARDRDYEQYF; CDR3nt: TGTGCCAGCAGTGCCCGGGACAGAGACTACGAGCAGTACTTC
abundance: -; j_gene: TRBJ2-1; d_gene: TRBD2; v_gene: TRBV4-1; CDR3aa: CASRVGGLAVYNEQFF; CDR3nt: TGCGCCAGCAGGGTAGGGGGACTAGCGGTTTACAATGAGCAGTTCTTC
abundance: few; j_gene: TRBJ2-2; d_gene: TRBD1; v_gene: TRBV6-1; CDR3aa: CATREGQGTGELFF; CDR3nt: TGTGCCACCCGCGAGGGACAGGGAACCGGGGAGCTGTTTTTT
abundance: -; j_gene: TRBJ2-1; d_gene: -; v_gene: TRBV5-6; CDR3aa: CASSNGPYNEQFF; CDR3nt: TGTGCCAGCAGCAATGGACCATACAATGAGCAGTTCTTC
abundance: many; j_gene: TRBJ1-1; d_gene: -; v_gene: TRBV18; CDR3aa: CASSPVMSFGTEAFF; CDR3nt: TGTGCCAGCTCACCGGTTATGAGTTTTGGCACTGAAGCTTTCTTT
abundance: many; j_gene: TRBJ2-3; d_gene: TRBD2; v_gene: TRBV20-1; CDR3aa: CSARDGGLQYTDTQYF; CDR3nt: TGCAGTGCTAGAGATGGGGGACTACAATACACAGATACGCAGTATTTT
abundance: few; j_gene: TRBJ2-3; d_gene: -; v_gene: TRBV27; CDR3aa: CASSLSIGGILDTQYF; CDR3nt: TGTGCCAGCAGTTTATCGATCGGAGGGATATTAGATACGCAGTATTTT
abundance: many; j_gene: TRBJ2-7; d_gene: TRBD1; v_gene: TRBV6-2/TRBV6-3; CDR3aa: CASSSTGTGDYEQYF; CDR3nt: TGTGCCAGCAGTTCGACCGGGACAGGGGACTACGAGCAGTACTTC
abundance: -; j_gene: TRBJ2-3; d_gene: TRBD2; v_gene: TRBV6-2/TRBV6-3; CDR3aa: CASSAALAGVLDTQYF; CDR3nt: TGTGCCAGCAGCGCCGCCCTAGCGGGAGTCCTAGATACGCAGTATTTT
abundance: many; j_gene: TRBJ2-3; d_gene: -; v_gene: TRBV28; CDR3aa: CASRKKPTGSVDTQYF; CDR3nt: TGTGCCAGCAGAAAAAAACCCACAGGCTCGGTAGATACGCAGTATTTT